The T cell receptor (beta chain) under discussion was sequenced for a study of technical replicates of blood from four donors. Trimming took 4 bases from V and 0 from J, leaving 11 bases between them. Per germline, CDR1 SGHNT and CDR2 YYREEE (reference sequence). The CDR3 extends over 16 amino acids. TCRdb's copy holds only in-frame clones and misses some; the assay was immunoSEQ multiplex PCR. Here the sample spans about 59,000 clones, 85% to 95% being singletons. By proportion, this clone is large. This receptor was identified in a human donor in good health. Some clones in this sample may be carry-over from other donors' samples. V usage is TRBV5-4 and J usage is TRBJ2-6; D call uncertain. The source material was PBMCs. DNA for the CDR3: TGTGCCAGCAGCGCCTTACCGAGCTCTGGGGCCAACGTCCTGACTTTC. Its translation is CASSALPSSGANVLTF.